This TCR beta chain was profiled in a study of CD8 T cells in ankylosing spondylitis. Study observations and caveats: Ankylosing spondylitis blood appeared to be characterized by a TCR beta motif of 8 or 9 highly homologous variants. The disease-linked clones had a CD8+ phenotype and low blood frequencies. As reported, disease-linked clones showed significant enrichment in matched ankylosing spondylitis synovial fluid.

This clonotype was observed many times. Antigen unknown. One junction end disagrees with the germline gene, perhaps due to a read error. The CDR3 length is 13 residues. From germline, CDR1 is MGHRA and CDR2 YSYEKL. TCR beta libraries were made by quantitative 5'-RACE with molecular barcodes. TCRdb re-analysed the 5' RACE reads in MiXCR, keeping a single row per CDR3 protein. The table shows under 250,000 distinct CDR3 sequences, with about 26% occurring only once. V and J are TRBV4-1 and TRBJ2-1; 7 nucleotides match TRBD2. The sequenced material came from blood, either unsorted or a sorted T cell fraction (not recorded which). The TCR comes from a male donor with ankylosing spondylitis or in good health (not recorded which). CDR3: CASSEDGYSGPSF. The CDR3 DNA reads as TGCGCCAGCAGCGAAGACGGTTATAGCGGGCCGTCCTTC.